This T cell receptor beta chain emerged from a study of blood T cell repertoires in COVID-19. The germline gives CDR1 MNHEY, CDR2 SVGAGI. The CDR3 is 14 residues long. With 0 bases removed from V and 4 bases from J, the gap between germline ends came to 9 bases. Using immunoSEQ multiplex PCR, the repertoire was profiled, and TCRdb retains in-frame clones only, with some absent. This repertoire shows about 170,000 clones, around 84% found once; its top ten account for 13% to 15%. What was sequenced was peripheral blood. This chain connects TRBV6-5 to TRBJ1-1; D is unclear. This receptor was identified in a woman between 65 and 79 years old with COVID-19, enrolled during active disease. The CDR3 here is CASSYSPGITEAFF. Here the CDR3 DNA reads TGTGCCAGCAGTTACTCGCCCGGGATCACTGAAGCTTTCTTT.